Listed below are T cell receptor beta chains from one sample, sequenced in a study of identical twins. From the 5' RACE reads, TCRdb called clonotypes with MiXCR, one entry per CDR3 protein. The sample shows about 790,000 distinct CDR3 sequences, 15% to 20% of them seen only once. These records were also assigned to another study, of T cells expressing NK-cell markers.

The sample was PBMCs. These TCRs come from a woman under 30 in good health. Both conserved end residues are part of each CDR3. The D gene is left open where the match is weak. Clone size is given for some rows only: seen once, a few or many times, or a class if the clone is expanded.

j_call v_call d_call clone_size cdr3_nt cdr3_aa
TRBJ2-3 TRBV9 - few TGTGCCAGTCAGGACGGGCTAGCAGCAGCAGATACGCAGTATTTT CASQDGLAAADTQYF
TRBJ1-1 TRBV5-1 - - TGCGCCAGCAGCCTAGGATGGGCCGCCGAACCCTCTGAAGCTTTCTTT CASSLGWAAEPSEAFF
TRBJ2-7 TRBV29-1 - - TGCAGCGTCGGCCGGGACCGGGGTATGGAGCAGTACTTC CSVGRDRGMEQYF
TRBJ2-7 TRBV12-3/TRBV12-4 - many TGTGCCAGCAGTCTTGGGACATTCTCCTACGAGCAGTACTTC CASSLGTFSYEQYF
TRBJ2-3 TRBV24-1 - few TGTGCCACCAGTGGAGTTCAGGATGACACAGATACGCAGTATTTT CATSGVQDDTDTQYF
TRBJ2-3 TRBV5-1 TRBD2 - TGCGCCAGCGGCCGGACTAGCGGGAGTCAAGATACGCAGTATTTT CASGRTSGSQDTQYF
TRBJ2-5 TRBV11-3 - - TGTGCCAGCAGCTCCGGGACCCAAGAGACCCAGTACTTC CASSSGTQETQYF
TRBJ1-1 TRBV5-5 - few TGTGCCAGCAGGACTTTTGGGGAGAACACTGAAGCTTTCTTT CASRTFGENTEAFF
TRBJ2-3 TRBV5-1 - - TGCGCCAGCAGCTTGCCTCGGAGTAGCACAGATACGCAGTATTTT CASSLPRSSTDTQYF
TRBJ2-1 TRBV24-1 - - TGTGCCACCAGTGAGGCTCGCAGGGGTTCCTACAATGAGCAGTTCTTC CATSEARRGSYNEQFF
TRBJ2-2 TRBV2 - - TGTACCTTCTGTTTATGGTTCCGTGGGGGACTGATCGTTACCGGGGAGCTGTTTTTT CTFCLWFRGGLIVTGELFF
TRBJ2-1 TRBV15 - few TGTGCCACCAGCAGAGATCTGGGTAAAGTGCGGTTCTTC CATSRDLGKVRFF
TRBJ1-2 TRBV12-3/TRBV12-4 - few TGTGCCAGCAGTTTGATCCGTCAGGGGAACTATGGCTACACCTTC CASSLIRQGNYGYTF
TRBJ2-1 TRBV6-1 - few TGTGCCAGCGCTAAATCCCCAGGGAGCTCCTACAATGAGCAGTTCTTC CASAKSPGSSYNEQFF
TRBJ2-1 TRBV14 TRBD2 - TGTGCCAGCAGCCAAGGACTAGCGGTGCCGGAGCAGTTCTTC CASSQGLAVPEQFF
TRBJ2-2 TRBV5-1 - - TGCGCCAGCAGCGTCCGGACAAATCTTCGGGAGCTGTTTTTT CASSVRTNLRELFF
TRBJ1-5 TRBV20-1 - - TGCAGTGCTAGAGATTGGTACAGCTCCCAGCATTTT CSARDWYSSQHF
TRBJ2-3 TRBV27 - - TGTGCCAGCAGCCTCCAGATCCGGGGAAATACAGATACGCAGTATTTT CASSLQIRGNTDTQYF
TRBJ2-1 TRBV12-3/TRBV12-4 TRBD2 - TGTGCCAGCAGGGCGGGGCCTAGCGGGGCCTATGAGCAGTTCTTC CASRAGPSGAYEQFF
TRBJ2-5 TRBV20-1 - - TGCAGTGTCGTGGCGGGAATCTCCCAAGAGACCCAGTACTTC CSVVAGISQETQYF
TRBJ2-1 TRBV2 - - TGTGCCGGCTTATCCCTCAATGAGCAGTTCTTC CAGLSLNEQFF
TRBJ2-1 TRBV5-1 TRBD1 few TGCGCCAGCAGCCCGAACCAAAGGGGGCTGAATGAGCAGTTCTTC CASSPNQRGLNEQFF
TRBJ2-1 TRBV11-2 TRBD2 - TGTGCCAGCAGCCGCCGGGAGGGCAGCGGAACCACCTACAATGAGCAGTTCTTC CASSRREGSGTTYNEQFF
TRBJ1-6 TRBV20-1 TRBD1 few TGCAGTGGACAGGGGGTCTCCTATAATTCACCCCTCCACTTT CSGQGVSYNSPLHF
TRBJ2-3 TRBV7-9 TRBD2 few TGTGCCAGCAGAAATAGCGGGGGGGCCATAGATACGCAGTATTTT CASRNSGGAIDTQYF
TRBJ2-7 TRBV20-1 - - TGCAGTGCTAGTGGGGTAGTCGGGAGCGGTAGGTCCTACGAGCAGTACTTC CSASGVVGSGRSYEQYF
TRBJ2-1 TRBV5-1 - - TGCGCCAGCAGCTTCGGGTTACGAAGTTACAATGAGCAGTTCTTC CASSFGLRSYNEQFF
TRBJ1-1 TRBV5-1 TRBD1 many TGCGCCAGCAGCTTGGGGACAGGGGGGACTGAAGCTTTCTTT CASSLGTGGTEAFF
TRBJ1-1 TRBV7-6 TRBD1 - TGTGCCAGCAGCCCAGGGGGTTACACTGAAGCTTTCTTT CASSPGGYTEAFF
TRBJ2-7 TRBV12-3/TRBV12-4 - - TGTGCCAGCAGTTTTGGACGGGCTTATCAGTACTTC CASSFGRAYQYF
TRBJ1-2 TRBV19 - - TGTGCCAGTAGTATTAAGGGGCAATATGGCTACACCTTC CASSIKGQYGYTF
TRBJ1-2 TRBV19 - few TGTGCCACACGTGGCAGGTCAGATGGCTACACCTTC CATRGRSDGYTF
TRBJ1-2 TRBV6-5 - many TGTGCCAGCAGTTACTCGACAGTTACACTCTATGGCTACACCTTC CASSYSTVTLYGYTF
TRBJ2-7 TRBV25-1 - - TGTGCCAGCAGTGTGGCGGTGGACGAGCAGTACTTC CASSVAVDEQYF
TRBJ1-6 TRBV7-9 TRBD1 - TGTGCCAGCAGCTTTAGGTACACAGGGGAAGGGTCACCCCTCCACTTT CASSFRYTGEGSPLHF
TRBJ1-2 TRBV12-3/TRBV12-4 - - TGTGCCAGCAGTTTAGGGGCGGAATATGGCTACACCTTC CASSLGAEYGYTF
TRBJ2-7 TRBV7-2 TRBD2 - TGTGCCAGCAGCTTCTCTAGGACTAGGACCTACGAGCAGTACTTC CASSFSRTRTYEQYF
TRBJ1-2 TRBV7-6 - - TGTGCCAGCAGCTTAGCGCGTGGGGGGCAGTACTATGGCTACACCTTC CASSLARGGQYYGYTF
TRBJ1-5 TRBV6-2/TRBV6-3 - - TGTGCCAGCAGTTACCGATCCCCTCCCCAGCATTTT CASSYRSPPQHF
TRBJ1-2 TRBV6-1 - - TGTGCCAGCAGTGAAGTACCAGCGGGCTACACCTTC CASSEVPAGYTF
TRBJ2-1 TRBV7-2 - few TGTGCCAGCAGCTTACGGCTTTCGCGGGATGAGCAGTTCTTC CASSLRLSRDEQFF
TRBJ1-1 TRBV12-3/TRBV12-4 TRBD1 - TGTGCCAGCAGTGACTACCGACAGGGAGGCACTGAAGCTTTCTTT CASSDYRQGGTEAFF
TRBJ2-5 TRBV6-1 TRBD1 - TGTGCCAGCAGTATGGGACAGGAGACCATACAAGAGACCCAGTACTTC CASSMGQETIQETQYF
TRBJ2-3 TRBV10-3 TRBD2 few TGTGCCATCAGCATAGCGGGGCGTGGTACAGATACGCAGTATTTT CAISIAGRGTDTQYF
TRBJ2-6 TRBV5-1 - few TGCGCCAGCAGCTTTGACTCCCCTGGGGCCAACGTCCTGACTTTC CASSFDSPGANVLTF